This is a list of T cell receptor beta chains from one sample in a study of immune evolution from preneoplasia to lung adenocarcinoma. Profiling relied on immunoSEQ multiplex PCR, and the TCRdb table lists in-frame clones only, not all of them. The repertoire holds 4,500 to 5,000 clones, with roughly 81% as singletons. Sequences were obtained from FFPE adjacent normal lung tissue. The receptors stem from a donor at least 70 years old with lung adenocarcinoma. Both conserved end residues are part of each CDR3. The D gene is left open where the match is weak. Rows may omit the clone size; those that give it use once, few, many or a size class.

D	size	J	V	DNA	CDR3
NA	NA	TRBJ2-2	TRBV9	TGTGCCAGCAGCGTAGTGGGGACTGCAACCGGGGAGCTGTTTTTT	CASSVVGTATGELFF
NA	NA	TRBJ1-4	TRBV30	TGTGCCTGGAGTTTAAGTAGGAGGGATGAAAAACTGTTTTTT	CAWSLSRRDEKLFF
NA	NA	TRBJ1-5	TRBV9	TGTGCCAGCAGCCCGGGGGGGAATAGCAATCAGCCCCAGCATTTT	CASSPGGNSNQPQHF
TRBD1	NA	TRBJ1-4	TRBV15	TGTGCCACCAGCGTCCGGGACAGCGAAAAACTGTTTTTT	CATSVRDSEKLFF
NA	few	TRBJ2-1	TRBV27	TGTGCCAGCAGTCGGGACGGTGGATTCAATGAGCAGTTCTTC	CASSRDGGFNEQFF
NA	NA	TRBJ2-3	TRBV6-4	TGTGCCAGCAGTGACAAGGCGGATACAGATACGCAGTATTTT	CASSDKADTDTQYF
NA	NA	TRBJ2-6	TRBV9	TGTGCCAGCAGCGCTGAACACTCTGGGGCCAACGTCCTGACTTTC	CASSAEHSGANVLTF
TRBD2	NA	TRBJ2-7	TRBV6-6	TGTGCCAGCAGGAGACAGGGACTAGCGGGATTCGAGCAGTACTTC	CASRRQGLAGFEQYF
TRBD2	once	TRBJ2-2	TRBV4-3	TGCGCCAGCAGCCGAGAGATAGCGGGAGTCGAGACCGGGGAGCTGTTTTTT	CASSREIAGVETGELFF
TRBD1	NA	TRBJ1-1	TRBV7-8	TGTGCCAGCAGCTCGCCCGTGGACAGGGAGGCAAACACTGAAGCTTTCTTT	CASSSPVDREANTEAFF
NA	once	TRBJ1-2	TRBV28	TGTGCCAGCAGTTTCCCCTCCCTACAGGGCAACTATGGCTACACCTTC	CASSFPSLQGNYGYTF
NA	NA	TRBJ2-7	TRBV21-1	TGTGCCAGCAGCAAGCTAGGAGCTGACTACGAGCAGTACTTC	CASSKLGADYEQYF
NA	NA	TRBJ2-5	TRBV28	TGTGCCAGCAGGGAAGGGATAGAGGAGACCCAGTACTTC	CASREGIEETQYF
NA	NA	TRBJ2-3	TRBV7-9	TGTGCCAGCCGACCCCCGGGACGCACCCCGGGCGATACGCAGTATTTT	CASRPPGRTPGDTQYF
NA	NA	TRBJ2-2	TRBV27	TGTGCCAGCAGTTGGAACAGCCAGAGTTCCACCGGGGAGCTGTTTTTT	CASSWNSQSSTGELFF
TRBD2	NA	TRBJ2-1	TRBV9	TGTGCCAGCAGCGTAGGGGGACTAGCGGCCTACAATGAGCAGTTCTTC	CASSVGGLAAYNEQFF
NA	NA	TRBJ1-1	TRBV29-1	TGCAGCGTTGTCGTCTGGGTGAACACTGAAGCTTTCTTT	CSVVVWVNTEAFF
NA	once	TRBJ2-5	TRBV29-1	TGCAGCGTTGGAGGGGATGAGGTCGAGACCCAGTACTTC	CSVGGDEVETQYF
NA	NA	TRBJ1-1	TRBV7-2	TGTGCCAGCAGCTTAGCTCCCCGGGGGCGGGACACTGAAGCTTTCTTT	CASSLAPRGRDTEAFF
TRBD2	NA	TRBJ2-1	TRBV7-3	TGTGCCAGCAGCTCCGACCTGGCGGGAGGATCGAATGAGCAGTTCTTC	CASSSDLAGGSNEQFF
NA	NA	TRBJ2-1	TRBV6-5	TGTGCCAGTCGGGACCGCACGAGCAATGAGCAGTTCTTC	CASRDRTSNEQFF
TRBD2	NA	TRBJ2-7	TRBV29-1	TGCAGCGTAGGGACTAGCGGGAGTTGGGAGCAGTACTTC	CSVGTSGSWEQYF
NA	NA	TRBJ2-1	TRBV5-4	TGTGCCAGCAGCGACACCATGGGGGGCCTGGGCTACTTTGAGCAGTTCTTC	CASSDTMGGLGYFEQFF
NA	few	TRBJ1-4	TRBV5-6	TGTGCCAGCAGCTTGGGGGACGCTAATGAAAAACTGTTTTTT	CASSLGDANEKLFF
NA	few	TRBJ2-5	TRBV27	TGTGCCAGCAGCCGTGGGGGTTGGGAGACCCAGTACTTC	CASSRGGWETQYF
NA	NA	TRBJ2-7	TRBV19	TGTGCCAGTAGTATAGATTTTAAGGGGAACTACGAGCAGTACTTC	CASSIDFKGNYEQYF
NA	NA	TRBJ1-1	TRBV5-1	TGCGCCAGCAGCTTGGGGGTCGGGGAGAACACTGAAGCTTTCTTT	CASSLGVGENTEAFF
TRBD2	NA	TRBJ2-1	TRBV19	TGTGCCAGTAGTCCCCGCCTAGCGGGAGCAAATGAGCAGTTCTTC	CASSPRLAGANEQFF
TRBD2	NA	TRBJ2-5	TRBV7-3	TGTGCCAGCAGCCTGACTAGCGGGGAGACCCAGTACTTC	CASSLTSGETQYF
NA	few	TRBJ1-2	TRBV5-1	TGCGCCAGCAGCCTTAGCCTGACAGACAAAAACTATGGCTACACCTTC	CASSLSLTDKNYGYTF
NA	large	TRBJ2-3	TRBV30	TGTGCCTGGAGTGCGCAATCACCAGGCACAGATACGCAGTATTTT	CAWSAQSPGTDTQYF
NA	NA	TRBJ1-2	TRBV5-4	TGTGCCAGCAGCTTGGGGCAGGGGCCGGGGGTTAACTATGGCTACACCTTC	CASSLGQGPGVNYGYTF
NA	NA	TRBJ1-5	TRBV4-1	TGCGCCAGCAGCCAAGAGTTCCCAGGGAAGCATCAGCCCCAGCATTTT	CASSQEFPGKHQPQHF
NA	NA	TRBJ1-1	TRBV2	TGTGCCAGCAGTGAACCAAAGATGAACACTGAAGCTTTCTTT	CASSEPKMNTEAFF
TRBD1	NA	TRBJ2-7	TRBV10-3	TGTGCCGCCTCGGGACAGCTTGGCGGCGAGCAGTACTTC	CAASGQLGGEQYF
NA	NA	TRBJ2-7	TRBV25-1	TGTGCCAGCAGCGAGGGCAGGGACCACGAGCAGTACTTC	CASSEGRDHEQYF
NA	NA	TRBJ1-1	TRBV6-5	TGTGCCAGCAGGGGGCCTGTGAACACTGAAGCTTTCTTT	CASRGPVNTEAFF
TRBD2	NA	TRBJ2-1	TRBV28	TGTGCCAGCAGTTCCGGGACTAGCGGGAGGGAAAACAATGAGCAGTTCTTC	CASSSGTSGRENNEQFF
NA	NA	TRBJ2-7	TRBV19	TGTGCCAGTAGTATAACGGGTACAGGAGCCTACGAGCAGTACTTC	CASSITGTGAYEQYF
TRBD2	NA	TRBJ2-1	TRBV5-1	TGCGCCAGCAGGTCCAGCGGGGGAACGGTCAATGAGCAGTTCTTC	CASRSSGGTVNEQFF
NA	NA	TRBJ2-6	TRBV9	TGTGCCAGCAGCGTTTGGGGGTCTGGGGCCAACGTCCTGACTTTC	CASSVWGSGANVLTF
NA	NA	TRBJ1-2	TRBV21-1	TGTGCCAGCAGCAAGGTCCTGGGGGTCTATGGCTACACCTTC	CASSKVLGVYGYTF
NA	NA	TRBJ1-2	TRBV27	TGTGCCAGCAGTCCTAGGGGGTACTATGGCTACACCTTC	CASSPRGYYGYTF
NA	NA	TRBJ2-7	TRBV6-6	TGTGCCAGCAGCTCCGGTACTAGCACGTTAGAGCAGTACTTC	CASSSGTSTLEQYF
NA	NA	TRBJ1-4	TRBV5-4	TGTGCCAGCAGCTTGGATATAGACGATGAAAAACTGTTTTTT	CASSLDIDDEKLFF
NA	NA	TRBJ1-5	TRBV5-1	TGCGCCAGCAGCTTGGGTTTGCAGGGGCGCAATCAGCCCCAGCATTTT	CASSLGLQGRNQPQHF